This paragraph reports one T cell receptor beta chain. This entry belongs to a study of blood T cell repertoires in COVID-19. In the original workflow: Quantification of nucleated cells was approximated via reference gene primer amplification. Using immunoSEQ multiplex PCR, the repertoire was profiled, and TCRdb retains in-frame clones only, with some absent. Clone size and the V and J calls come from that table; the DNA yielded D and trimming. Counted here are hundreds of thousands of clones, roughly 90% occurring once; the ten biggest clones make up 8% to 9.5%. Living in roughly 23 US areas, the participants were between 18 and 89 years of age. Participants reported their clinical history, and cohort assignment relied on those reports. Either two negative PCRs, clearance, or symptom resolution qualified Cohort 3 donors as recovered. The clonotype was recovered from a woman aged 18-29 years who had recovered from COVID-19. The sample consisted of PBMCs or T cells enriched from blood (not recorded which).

The CDR3 here is CASSQAPATNEKLFF. CDR3 nucleotide sequence: TGCGCCAGCAGCCAGGCCCCTGCAACTAATGAAAAACTGTTTTTT. V and J are TRBV4-3 and TRBJ1-4, with D uncertain. The CDR3 consists of 15 residues. Trimming pared 3 bases from V and 0 bases from J, leaving 8 bases between. CDR1 LGHNA and CDR2 YSLEER come from the germline V gene.